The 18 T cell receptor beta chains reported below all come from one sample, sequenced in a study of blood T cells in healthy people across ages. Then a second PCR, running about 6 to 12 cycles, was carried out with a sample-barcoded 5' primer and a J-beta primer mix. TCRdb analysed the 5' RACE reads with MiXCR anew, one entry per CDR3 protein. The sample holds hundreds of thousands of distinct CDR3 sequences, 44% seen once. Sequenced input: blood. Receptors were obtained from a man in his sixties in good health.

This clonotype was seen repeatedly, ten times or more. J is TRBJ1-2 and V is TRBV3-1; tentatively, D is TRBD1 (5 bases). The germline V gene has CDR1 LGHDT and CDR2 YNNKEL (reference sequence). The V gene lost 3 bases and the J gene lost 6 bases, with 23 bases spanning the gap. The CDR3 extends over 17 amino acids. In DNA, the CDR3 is TGTGCCAGCAGCCAGGGTTCAGCTCAGGGTGTGGTTAATGGCTACACCTTC. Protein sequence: CASSQGSAQGVVNGYTF.

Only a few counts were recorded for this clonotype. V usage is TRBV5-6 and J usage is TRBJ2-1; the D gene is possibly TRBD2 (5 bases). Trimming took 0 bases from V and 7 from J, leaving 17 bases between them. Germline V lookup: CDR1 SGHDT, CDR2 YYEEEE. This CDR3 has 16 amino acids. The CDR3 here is CASSLGPGRSGNEQFF. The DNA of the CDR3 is TGTGCCAGCAGCTTGGGCCCGGGCCGCTCGGGGAATGAGCAGTTCTTC.

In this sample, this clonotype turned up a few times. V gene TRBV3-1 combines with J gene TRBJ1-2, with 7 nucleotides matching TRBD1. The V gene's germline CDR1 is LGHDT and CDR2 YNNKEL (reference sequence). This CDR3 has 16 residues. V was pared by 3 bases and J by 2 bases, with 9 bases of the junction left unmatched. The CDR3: CASSQPGGTRNYGYTF. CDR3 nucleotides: TGTGCCAGCAGCCAGCCAGGGGGAACACGGAACTATGGCTACACCTTC. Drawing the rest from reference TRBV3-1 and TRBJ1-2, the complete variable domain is DTAVSQTPKYLVTQMGNDKSIKCEQNLGHDTMYWYKQDSKKFLKIMFSYNNKELIINETVPNRFSPKSPDKAHLNLHINSLELGDSAVYFCASSQPGGTRNYGYTFGSGTRLTVV.

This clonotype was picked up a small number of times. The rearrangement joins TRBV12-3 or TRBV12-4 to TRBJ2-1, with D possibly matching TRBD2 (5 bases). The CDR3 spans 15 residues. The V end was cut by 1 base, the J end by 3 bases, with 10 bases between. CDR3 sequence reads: CASSLDQRDYNEQFF. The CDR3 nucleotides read TGTGCCAGCAGTTTAGACCAACGGGACTACAATGAGCAGTTCTTC.

The CDR3 is CASSWTGIYTDTQYF. CDR3 sequence (DNA): TGTGCCAGCAGCTGGACAGGAATATACACAGATACGCAGTATTTT. This chain connects TRBV12-3 or TRBV12-4 to TRBJ2-3; 7 bases line up with TRBD1. V was pared by 6 bases and J by 2 bases, with 8 bases of the junction left unmatched. The CDR3 runs 15 residues.

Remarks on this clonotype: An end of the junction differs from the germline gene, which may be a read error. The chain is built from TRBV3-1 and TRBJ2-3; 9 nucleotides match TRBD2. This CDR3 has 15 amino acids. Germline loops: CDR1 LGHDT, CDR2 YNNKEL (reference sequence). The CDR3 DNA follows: TGTGCCAGCAGCCTCGTCGGGACTAGCAGAGATACGCAGTATTTT. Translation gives CASSLVGTSRDTQYF.

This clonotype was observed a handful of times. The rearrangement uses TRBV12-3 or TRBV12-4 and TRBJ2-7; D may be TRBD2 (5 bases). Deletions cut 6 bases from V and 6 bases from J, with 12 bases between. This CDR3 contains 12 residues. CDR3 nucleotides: TGTGCCAGCAGCACCCTGAGGGCCGAGCAGTACTTC. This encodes CASSTLRAEQYF.

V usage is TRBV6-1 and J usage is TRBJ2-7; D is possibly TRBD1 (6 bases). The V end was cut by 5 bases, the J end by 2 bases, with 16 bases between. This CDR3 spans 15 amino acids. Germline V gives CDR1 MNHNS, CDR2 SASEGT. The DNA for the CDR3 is TGTGCCAGCAGTATCACTCGGGACACAGCCTACGAGCAGTACTTC. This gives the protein CASSITRDTAYEQYF.

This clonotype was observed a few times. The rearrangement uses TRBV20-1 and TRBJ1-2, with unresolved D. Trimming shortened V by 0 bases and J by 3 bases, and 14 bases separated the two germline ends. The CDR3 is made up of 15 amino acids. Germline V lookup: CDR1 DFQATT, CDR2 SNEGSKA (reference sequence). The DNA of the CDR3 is TGCAGTGCTAGAGATGTTTCGCAGAACCACTATGGCTACACCTTC. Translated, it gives CSARDVSQNHYGYTF.

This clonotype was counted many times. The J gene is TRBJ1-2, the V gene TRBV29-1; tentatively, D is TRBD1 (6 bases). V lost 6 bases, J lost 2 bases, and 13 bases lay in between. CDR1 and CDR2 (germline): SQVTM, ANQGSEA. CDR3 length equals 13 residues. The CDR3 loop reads CSVPDRLNYGYTF. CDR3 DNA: TGCAGCGTGCCCGACAGGCTGAACTATGGCTACACCTTC. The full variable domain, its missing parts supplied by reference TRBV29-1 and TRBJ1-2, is SAVISQKPSRDICQRGTSLTIQCQVDSQVTMMFWYRQQPGQSLTLIATANQGSEATYESGFVIDKFPISRPNLTFSTLTVSNMSPEDSSIYLCSVPDRLNYGYTFGSGTRLTVV.

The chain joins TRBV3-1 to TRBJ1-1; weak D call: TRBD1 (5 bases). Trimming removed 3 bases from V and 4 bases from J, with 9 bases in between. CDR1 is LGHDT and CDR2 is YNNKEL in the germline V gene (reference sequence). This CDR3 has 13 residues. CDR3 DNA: TGTGCCAGCAGCCAGGGGGGGACCACTGAAGCTTTCTTT. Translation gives CASSQGGTTEAFF.

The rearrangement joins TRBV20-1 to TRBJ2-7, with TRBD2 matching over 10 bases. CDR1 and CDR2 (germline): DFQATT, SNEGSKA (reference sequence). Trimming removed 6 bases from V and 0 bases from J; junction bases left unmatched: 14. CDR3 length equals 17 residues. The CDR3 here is CSALGSWLAGVSYEQYF. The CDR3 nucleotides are TGCAGTGCCCTCGGGTCATGGCTAGCGGGGGTCTCCTACGAGCAGTACTTC.

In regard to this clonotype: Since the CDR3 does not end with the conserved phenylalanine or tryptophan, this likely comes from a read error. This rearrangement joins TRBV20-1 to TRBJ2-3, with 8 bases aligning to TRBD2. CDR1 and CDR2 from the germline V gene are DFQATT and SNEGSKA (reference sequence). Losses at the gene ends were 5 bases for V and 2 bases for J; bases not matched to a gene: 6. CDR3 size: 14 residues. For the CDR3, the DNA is TGCAGTGCTGGGGAAGCGGGGGTCACAGATACGCAGTATGTT. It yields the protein CSAGEAGVTDTQYV.

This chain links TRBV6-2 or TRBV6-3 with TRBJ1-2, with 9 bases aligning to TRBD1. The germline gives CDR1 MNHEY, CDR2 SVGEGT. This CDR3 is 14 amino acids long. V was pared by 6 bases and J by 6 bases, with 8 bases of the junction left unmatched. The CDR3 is CASSYRGQWHGYTF. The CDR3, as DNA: TGTGCCAGCAGCTACAGGGGGCAGTGGCATGGCTACACCTTC.

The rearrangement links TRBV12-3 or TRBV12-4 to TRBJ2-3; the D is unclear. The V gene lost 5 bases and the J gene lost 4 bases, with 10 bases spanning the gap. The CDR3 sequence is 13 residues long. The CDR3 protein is CASSVGFADTQYF. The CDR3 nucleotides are TGTGCCAGCAGTGTCGGGTTCGCAGATACGCAGTATTTT.

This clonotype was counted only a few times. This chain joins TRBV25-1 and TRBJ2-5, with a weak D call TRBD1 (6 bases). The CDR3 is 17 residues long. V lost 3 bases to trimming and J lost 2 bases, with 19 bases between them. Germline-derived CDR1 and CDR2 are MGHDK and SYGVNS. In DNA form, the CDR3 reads TGTGCCAGCAGTGACCCCGGACAGATTGATCAACAAGAGACCCAGTACTTC. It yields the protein CASSDPGQIDQQETQYF.

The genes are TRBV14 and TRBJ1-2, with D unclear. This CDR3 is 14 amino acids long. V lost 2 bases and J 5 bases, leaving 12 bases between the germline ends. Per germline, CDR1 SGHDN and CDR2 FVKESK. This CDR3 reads CASSQRISGYGYTF. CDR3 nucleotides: TGTGCCAGCAGCCAACGAATCTCGGGGTATGGCTACACCTTC.

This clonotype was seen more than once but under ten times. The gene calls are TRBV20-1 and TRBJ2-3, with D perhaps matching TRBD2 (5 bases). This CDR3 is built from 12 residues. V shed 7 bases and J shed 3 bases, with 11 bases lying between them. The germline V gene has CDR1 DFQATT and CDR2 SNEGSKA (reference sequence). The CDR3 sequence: CSVRPGTDTQYF. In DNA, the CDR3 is TGCAGTGTCAGACCGGGGACAGATACGCAGTATTTT.